The 6 T cell receptor beta chains given below trace back to one sample, sequenced in a study of cytomegalovirus exposure and HLA in healthy donors. Amplification used 60 Vbeta primers and 13 Jbeta primers. The assay was immunoSEQ multiplex PCR, and TCRdb's table has in-frame clones only and misses some. In the table there are about 80,000 clones, 67% of which are singletons. The material sequenced was PBMCs. Every receptor here comes from a woman in her forties or fifties in good health and CMV-seropositive.

This clone has more than one count but fewer than ten. The chain carries TRBV19 and TRBJ1-5; possible D gene TRBD1, 5 bases. This CDR3 is 18 amino acids long. CDR1 LNHDA and CDR2 SQIVND come from the germline V gene (reference sequence). V lost 4 bases, J lost 2 bases, and 21 bases lay in between. Written as DNA, the CDR3 is TGTGCCAGTAGTAAGGGGCCAAAGGGAGGGGCAGGCAATCAGCCCCAGCATTTT. Protein product: CASSKGPKGGAGNQPQHF.

V gene TRBV30 combines with J gene TRBJ2-2; TRBD2 matches 11 bases. The CDR3 loop spans 14 amino acids. V dropped 5 bases and J dropped 7; count of bases not matched to a gene: 6. The germline V gene encodes CDR1 GTSNPN and CDR2 SVGIG (reference sequence). CDR3 in amino acids: CAWLAGGIGGELFF. CDR3 in DNA: TGTGCCTGGTTAGCGGGGGGGATTGGCGGGGAGCTGTTTTTT.

V gene TRBV29-1 combines with J gene TRBJ1-2, with TRBD1 identical over 10 bases. Trimming at V came to 3 bases and at J to 4 bases, leaving 11 bases not matched to a gene. The CDR3 length is 16 residues. Germline V lookup: CDR1 SQVTM, CDR2 ANQGSEA. CDR3 loop: CSVERAPGQGTYGYTF. For the CDR3, the DNA is TGCAGCGTTGAGCGGGCCCCGGGACAGGGGACCTATGGCTACACCTTC.

The chain uses TRBV7-3 and TRBJ2-1, with D maybe TRBD2 (6 bases). The V gene's germline CDR1 is SGHTA and CDR2 FQGTGA. V lost 0 bases, J lost 8 bases, and 14 bases lay in between. CDR3 size: 15 residues. The CDR3 DNA reads as TGTGCCAGCAGCTTAACGGGGGGAGGTAGGGATGAGCAGTTCTTC. Translated: CASSLTGGGRDEQFF.

The genes are TRBV5-1 and TRBJ1-1; D possibly corresponds to TRBD1 (5 bases). The germline V gene has CDR1 SGHRS and CDR2 YFSETQ. The CDR3 is made up of 15 amino acids. V gave up 0 bases and J gave up 0 bases, with 9 bases separating them. The CDR3 loop is CASSLAPGMNTEAFF. CDR3 coding DNA: TGCGCCAGCAGCTTGGCCCCAGGGATGAACACTGAAGCTTTCTTT. Supplemented by reference TRBV5-1 and TRBJ1-1, the full variable domain reads KAGVTQTPRYLIKTRGQQVTLSCSPISGHRSVSWYQQTPGQGLQFLFEYFSETQRNKGNFPGRFSGRQFSNSRSEMNVSTLELGDSALYLCASSLAPGMNTEAFFGQGTRLTVV.

The chain combines TRBV6-5 with TRBJ2-2; D perhaps matches TRBD2 (6 bases). The ends were cut back, 5 bases at V and 6 bases at J, with 13 bases in the middle. Germline CDR1 reads MNHEY; CDR2 reads SVGAGI. This CDR3 has 14 residues. The CDR3 sequence: CASSPRGIAGELFF. DNA for the CDR3: TGTGCCAGCAGTCCCCGCGGGATTGCCGGGGAGCTGTTTTTT.